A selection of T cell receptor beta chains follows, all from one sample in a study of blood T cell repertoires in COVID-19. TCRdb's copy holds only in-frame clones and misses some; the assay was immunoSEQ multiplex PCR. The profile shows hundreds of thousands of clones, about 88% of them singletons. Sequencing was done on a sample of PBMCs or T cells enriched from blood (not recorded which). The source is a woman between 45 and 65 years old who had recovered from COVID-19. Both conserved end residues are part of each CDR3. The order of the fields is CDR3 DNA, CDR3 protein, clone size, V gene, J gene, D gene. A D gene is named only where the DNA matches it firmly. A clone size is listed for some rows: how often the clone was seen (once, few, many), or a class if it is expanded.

cdr3_nt: TGCGCCAGCAGCTTGGAGCCCACGGGGACAGATACGCAGTATTTT
cdr3_aa: CASSLEPTGTDTQYF
clone_size: once
v_call: TRBV5-1
j_call: TRBJ2-3
d_call: .

cdr3_nt: TGTGCCACCGAGATAACGGACAGCCGAAATCAGCCCCAGCATTTT
cdr3_aa: CATEITDSRNQPQHF
clone_size: .
v_call: TRBV28
j_call: TRBJ1-5
d_call: .

cdr3_nt: TGTGCCAGCTCTTGGGGCGGAACCCTGGTCTACGAGCAGTACTTC
cdr3_aa: CASSWGGTLVYEQYF
clone_size: .
v_call: TRBV5-4
j_call: TRBJ2-7
d_call: .

cdr3_nt: TGCGCCAGCAGCCAAGCGGAGGGCGTGGGAACTGAAGCTTTCTTT
cdr3_aa: CASSQAEGVGTEAFF
clone_size: .
v_call: TRBV4-3
j_call: TRBJ1-1
d_call: .

cdr3_nt: TGCGCCAGCAGCCCCTCGGACAGGGGGTACTATGGCTACACCTTC
cdr3_aa: CASSPSDRGYYGYTF
clone_size: .
v_call: TRBV4-3
j_call: TRBJ1-2
d_call: TRBD1

cdr3_nt: TGTGCCAGCAGCTTAGCCGCAGGGCGAAAGACCCAGTACTTC
cdr3_aa: CASSLAAGRKTQYF
clone_size: few
v_call: TRBV7-9
j_call: TRBJ2-5
d_call: .

cdr3_nt: TGTGCCAGCAGTTTAGGAGCGGGACGGGAGTTTTGGTACTTC
cdr3_aa: CASSLGAGREFWYF
clone_size: .
v_call: TRBV28
j_call: TRBJ2-7
d_call: TRBD2

cdr3_nt: TGTGCCAGCAGCCTCTCCCAGGGAAACCAAGAGACCCAGTACTTC
cdr3_aa: CASSLSQGNQETQYF
clone_size: .
v_call: TRBV25-1
j_call: TRBJ2-5
d_call: .

cdr3_nt: TGTGCCAGCAGCTCTTTTGAAGAGCCAATCAACTCCTACGAGCAGTACTTC
cdr3_aa: CASSSFEEPINSYEQYF
clone_size: .
v_call: TRBV6-2/TRBV6-3
j_call: TRBJ2-7
d_call: .

cdr3_nt: TGCAGTGCTAGTGAGCGGGAGTATGCAGATACGCAGTATTTT
cdr3_aa: CSASEREYADTQYF
clone_size: .
v_call: TRBV20-1
j_call: TRBJ2-3
d_call: TRBD2

cdr3_nt: TGTGCCAGCAGCATGGGACAGGGATCAGTCTCCTACGAGCAGTACTTC
cdr3_aa: CASSMGQGSVSYEQYF
clone_size: .
v_call: TRBV7-2
j_call: TRBJ2-7
d_call: TRBD1

cdr3_nt: TGTGCCAGCAGTTACAGCGGGAGGGCGCATGAGCAGTTCTTC
cdr3_aa: CASSYSGRAHEQFF
clone_size: .
v_call: TRBV28
j_call: TRBJ2-1
d_call: TRBD2

cdr3_nt: TGTGCCATCCGGAGGGTGACTGAAGCTTTCTTT
cdr3_aa: CAIRRVTEAFF
clone_size: once
v_call: TRBV12-2
j_call: TRBJ1-1
d_call: .

cdr3_nt: TGTGCCAGCAGTGCTCTTGGGGGGTCGAACACCGGGGAGCTGTTTTTT
cdr3_aa: CASSALGGSNTGELFF
clone_size: .
v_call: TRBV6-2/TRBV6-3
j_call: TRBJ2-2
d_call: .

cdr3_nt: TGTGCCAGCAGCCAACATGGGGCTGTTAGCTATGGCTACACCTTC
cdr3_aa: CASSQHGAVSYGYTF
clone_size: .
v_call: TRBV3-1/TRBV3-2
j_call: TRBJ1-2
d_call: .

cdr3_nt: TGTGCCAGCCGTGGGGCCCCTGGAAACACCATATATTTT
cdr3_aa: CASRGAPGNTIYF
clone_size: .
v_call: TRBV5-4
j_call: TRBJ1-3
d_call: .

cdr3_nt: TGTGCCACCCGGTTGGGGGCGGGAGGCAATGAGCAGTTCTTC
cdr3_aa: CATRLGAGGNEQFF
clone_size: .
v_call: TRBV10-3
j_call: TRBJ2-1
d_call: TRBD2

cdr3_nt: TGTGCCAGCAGCTTGGCCGTAGGGGGTGAAGCTTTCTTT
cdr3_aa: CASSLAVGGEAFF
clone_size: .
v_call: TRBV5-4
j_call: TRBJ1-1
d_call: .

cdr3_nt: TGTGCCAGCAGCTTAGATGGGGGCCGCAATCAGCCCCAGCATTTT
cdr3_aa: CASSLDGGRNQPQHF
clone_size: .
v_call: TRBV7-3
j_call: TRBJ1-5
d_call: .

cdr3_nt: TGTGCCAGCAGCTTGGACCTCGGTTCCTATGGCTACACCTTC
cdr3_aa: CASSLDLGSYGYTF
clone_size: .
v_call: TRBV5-8
j_call: TRBJ1-2
d_call: .

cdr3_nt: TGTGCCAGCAGTTCGATGCGGGGGACGGGGCCCCTCCACTTT
cdr3_aa: CASSSMRGTGPLHF
clone_size: .
v_call: TRBV27
j_call: TRBJ1-6
d_call: .

cdr3_nt: TGTGCCAGCAGTCCCCGGACAGGGAGGGTAGGTGAGCAGTTCTTC
cdr3_aa: CASSPRTGRVGEQFF
clone_size: .
v_call: TRBV2
j_call: TRBJ2-1
d_call: .

cdr3_nt: TGTGCCAGCAGCTTAACCTCTGCAGGGGGCAGATCTGAAGCTTTCTTT
cdr3_aa: CASSLTSAGGRSEAFF
clone_size: .
v_call: TRBV7-3
j_call: TRBJ1-1
d_call: TRBD1

cdr3_nt: TGTGCCAGCAGCCAATCCGGGACTTGGGGGGAGACCCAGTACTTC
cdr3_aa: CASSQSGTWGETQYF
clone_size: few
v_call: TRBV7-3
j_call: TRBJ2-5
d_call: .

cdr3_nt: TGTGCCAGCAGCCATCAAGGGGGTGGCTACACCTTC
cdr3_aa: CASSHQGGGYTF
clone_size: once
v_call: TRBV3-1/TRBV3-2
j_call: TRBJ1-2
d_call: .

cdr3_nt: TGTGCCTGGAGCCCCCCAGGCACCAGTTCTGGAAACACCATATATTTT
cdr3_aa: CAWSPPGTSSGNTIYF
clone_size: .
v_call: TRBV30
j_call: TRBJ1-3
d_call: .

cdr3_nt: TGTGCGGGGGGGGTACAAGAGACCCAGTACTTC
cdr3_aa: CAGGVQETQYF
clone_size: .
v_call: TRBV5-4
j_call: TRBJ2-5
d_call: TRBD2

cdr3_nt: TGTGCCAGCAGCTTGGCCAGTCAGGGCTACAATGAGCAGTTCTTC
cdr3_aa: CASSLASQGYNEQFF
clone_size: .
v_call: TRBV5-4
j_call: TRBJ2-1
d_call: .

cdr3_nt: TGTGCCAGCAGCTTAGTGGGGGGGGCGGACTATGGCTACACCTTC
cdr3_aa: CASSLVGGADYGYTF
clone_size: .
v_call: TRBV7-8
j_call: TRBJ1-2
d_call: .

cdr3_nt: TGTGCCAGCAGCGACCGAACGGGAAACTATGGCTACACCTTC
cdr3_aa: CASSDRTGNYGYTF
clone_size: .
v_call: TRBV27
j_call: TRBJ1-2
d_call: .

cdr3_nt: TGTGCCAGCAGCTTAGATCGAGCGTTCTACGAGCAGTACTTC
cdr3_aa: CASSLDRAFYEQYF
clone_size: .
v_call: TRBV7-2
j_call: TRBJ2-7
d_call: .

cdr3_nt: TGTGCCACCAGTAACCCTAGCGGGACGAACACCGGGGAGCTGTTTTTT
cdr3_aa: CATSNPSGTNTGELFF
clone_size: .
v_call: TRBV24-1
j_call: TRBJ2-2
d_call: TRBD2

cdr3_nt: TGTGCCAGCAGTGAAGCCAGGCGCGACAATGAGCAGTTCTTC
cdr3_aa: CASSEARRDNEQFF
clone_size: .
v_call: TRBV6-1
j_call: TRBJ2-1
d_call: .

cdr3_nt: TGTGCCAGCATCAGGTCCGGGACTAGCGGGAGCACAGATACGCAGTATTTT
cdr3_aa: CASIRSGTSGSTDTQYF
clone_size: .
v_call: TRBV5-6
j_call: TRBJ2-3
d_call: TRBD2

cdr3_nt: TGTGCCAGCAGCCCCCTCGGGACAGGGAACTATGGCTACACCTTC
cdr3_aa: CASSPLGTGNYGYTF
clone_size: .
v_call: TRBV28
j_call: TRBJ1-2
d_call: TRBD1

cdr3_nt: TGTGCCAGCCAGTTTAGCGGGACTGAATCCTCCTACGAGCAGTACTTC
cdr3_aa: CASQFSGTESSYEQYF
clone_size: .
v_call: TRBV28
j_call: TRBJ2-7
d_call: TRBD2

cdr3_nt: TGTGCCAGCAGCGAGGGACAGGACAGCTATGGCTACACCTTC
cdr3_aa: CASSEGQDSYGYTF
clone_size: .
v_call: TRBV5-4
j_call: TRBJ1-2
d_call: TRBD1

cdr3_nt: TGTGCCAGCAGCCCAGGACTAGCGGGAGCGACCGGGGAGCTGTTTTTT
cdr3_aa: CASSPGLAGATGELFF
clone_size: once
v_call: TRBV11-2
j_call: TRBJ2-2
d_call: TRBD2

cdr3_nt: TGTGCCAGCAAGGGACAGGGGGCTCCCTATGGCTACACCTTC
cdr3_aa: CASKGQGAPYGYTF
clone_size: .
v_call: TRBV2
j_call: TRBJ1-2
d_call: TRBD1

cdr3_nt: TGTGCCAGCAGCTCCGGACTGCTGTCCGGGGAGCTGTTTTTT
cdr3_aa: CASSSGLLSGELFF
clone_size: .
v_call: TRBV5-4
j_call: TRBJ2-2
d_call: .